These T cell receptor beta chains were read from a single sample in a study of graft-versus-host responses after intestinal transplantation. No antigen has been identified for these receptors. Libraries were prepared by immunoSEQ multiplex PCR; TCRdb keeps only in-frame clonotypes and omits some of them. The table includes around 110,000 clones, less than 95% detected once. The sample consisted of unstimulated CD4+ T cells sorted from spleen or lymph node cells, taken before intestinal transplant. The receptors were gathered from a human donor who received an intestinal transplant. Each CDR3 is given without its conserved first and last residue. For some rows the clone size is stated as once, few or many, or as a class when expanded; others skip it.

CDR3aa,abundance,v_gene,j_gene
ASSGGTNYGYT,-,TRBV2,TRBJ1-2
ASRDRDDT,-,TRBV2,TRBJ1-2
ASSYSMDRGSQH,-,TRBV6-5,TRBJ1-5
ASRLPILNEQF,-,TRBV2,TRBJ2-1
ASSVKSLSLLAGVRDEQF,-,TRBV9,TRBJ2-1
ASSGGLNEKLF,-,TRBV2,TRBJ1-4
SVLDRKGNEQF,few,TRBV29-1,TRBJ2-1
ASSQQGAGDGYT,few,TRBV6-5,TRBJ1-2
ASSLPTGGTDTQY,-,TRBV7-6,TRBJ2-3
ASSLGYQRDTQY,-,TRBV5-1,TRBJ2-3
ASSPRGIPGYT,-,TRBV27,TRBJ1-2
AISETGTDTQY,-,TRBV10-3,TRBJ2-3
ASSLQGPEQY,-,TRBV7-9,TRBJ2-7
ASSPTGMNTEAF,-,TRBV6-5,TRBJ1-1
ASSQPGIGNYEQY,-,TRBV28,TRBJ2-7
ASSLRQGMEKLF,-,TRBV7-2,TRBJ1-4
ASSFWASGGTKYQETQY,-,TRBV7-2,TRBJ2-5
ASSFTLAGMNEQF,-,TRBV7-6,TRBJ2-1
AIGQALDSPLH,-,TRBV10-3,TRBJ1-6
ASSFGDSYNSPLH,-,TRBV28,TRBJ1-6
ASSVVASYEQY,-,TRBV6-1,TRBJ2-7
ASSHSGGYEQY,-,TRBV25-1,TRBJ2-7
ASSSQGTSGYT,-,TRBV7-9,TRBJ1-2
AWSVLSGRGETQY,once,TRBV30,TRBJ2-5
ASSLDGHSYEQY,-,TRBV11-2,TRBJ2-7
ACRRVFNEKLF,few,TRBV30,TRBJ1-4
AWSATGLKSQPQH,few,TRBV30,TRBJ1-5
ASSLGPALTGADTQY,-,TRBV5-1,TRBJ2-3
ASQTGLDYGYT,-,TRBV19,TRBJ1-2
ASSLTGPPEKLF,-,TRBV5-1,TRBJ1-4
AISDDQYRGQF,-,TRBV10-3,TRBJ2-1
ASSFQGSYNEQF,-,TRBV7-3,TRBJ2-1
ASRVAGGPYEQY,-,TRBV5-1,TRBJ2-7
ASSQRRGWWETQY,-,TRBV14,TRBJ2-5
ASSQDFTGGARETQY,-,TRBV4-1,TRBJ2-5
ASSEVRRGSSYEQY,few,TRBV6-1,TRBJ2-7
ASSDSYEQY,few,TRBV25-1,TRBJ2-7
ASSPADYTGELF,once,TRBV18,TRBJ2-2
ASSVEWGLTEAF,once,TRBV9,TRBJ1-1
ASSEGGTANYGYT,few,TRBV2,TRBJ1-2
ASSLVSGYEQY,-,TRBV5-4,TRBJ2-7
ASSLAGKDGYYGYT,once,TRBV7-2,TRBJ1-2
ASSPPGLSLNEQF,-,TRBV7-9,TRBJ2-1
SVEIAGDRETQY,-,TRBV29-1,TRBJ2-5
ASSLGGALTLGELF,-,TRBV7-2,TRBJ2-2
ASSIATGVMSPLH,-,TRBV27,TRBJ1-6
ASSPTYLSYEQY,-,TRBV7-8,TRBJ2-7
ASSPRGSEGTGELF,-,TRBV7-7,TRBJ2-2
ASSIDQGPYEQY,-,TRBV19,TRBJ2-7
ASSPMREGLTGELF,-,TRBV5-4,TRBJ2-2
ASSLASWGDGGTEAF,-,TRBV5-8,TRBJ1-1
ASSWGLAGEVGELF,once,TRBV5-1,TRBJ2-2